This TCR beta chain comes out of a study of beta chain features in type 1 diabetes. Study background: Cell yields, gender and age were similar in healthy donors and patients. Study observations and caveats: People with Type 1 diabetes carried modestly yet significantly shorter TCRB CDR3s in all four CD4+ subsets.

The CDR3 totals 17 residues. Trimming at V came to 1 base and at J to 4 bases, leaving 8 bases not matched to a gene. Expressed TCRB transcripts got sequenced, as all isolated RNA was reverse transcribed. Method: immunoSEQ multiplex PCR; TCRdb's copy keeps in-frame clones and lacks some. The data show more than 250,000 clones, roughly 22% seen once. As to this clone: What it recognizes is unknown.

This TCR came from a woman between 40 and 55 years old with type 1 diabetes. J is TRBJ1-5 and V is TRBV23-1, with 9 bases fitting TRBD1. TRBV23-1 is noted as an ORF with a role that remains uncertain. Sequenced sample: naive CD4+ T cells from blood. The CDR3 bases are TGCGCCAGCAGTCAATGGATCACCGGGACAGGGAATCAGCCCCAGCATTTT. Its translation is CASSQWITGTGNQPQHF.